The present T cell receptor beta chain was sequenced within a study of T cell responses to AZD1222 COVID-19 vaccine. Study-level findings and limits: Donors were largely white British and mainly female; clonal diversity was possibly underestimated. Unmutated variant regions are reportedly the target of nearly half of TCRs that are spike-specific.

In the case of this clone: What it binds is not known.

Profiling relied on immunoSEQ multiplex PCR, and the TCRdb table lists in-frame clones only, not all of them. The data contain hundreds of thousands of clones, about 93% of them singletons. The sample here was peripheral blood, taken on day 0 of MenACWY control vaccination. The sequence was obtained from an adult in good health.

CDR3 loop: CASSMGQGNSPLHF. In DNA form, the CDR3 reads TGTGCCAGCAGCATGGGACAGGGAAATTCACCCCTCCACTTT. The chain recombines TRBV9 with TRBJ1-6, with TRBD1 matching 9 bases. The CDR3 length is 14 residues. The germline CDR1 and CDR2 sequences are SGDLS and YYNGEE. The J segment lost 7 bases and the V segment lost 4 bases, leaving 3 bases of the junction unmatched.